Listed here are 16 T cell receptor beta chains from one sample, sequenced in a study of shared clonotypes between healthy human individuals. Assay used: immunoSEQ multiplex PCR; TCRdb lists only in-frame clones, some missing. Among roughly 2.1 million clones, about 92% were seen once, and the ten largest hold around 1.7%. Only CD45RO-negative cells positively selected for CCR7 counted as naive CD8 cells, so terminally differentiated effector memory CD45RA+ cells were excluded. Input material: naive CD8+ T cells from PBMCs. The receptor source for this set is a man between 18 and 35 years old in good health. Some clones in this sample may be carry-over from other donors' samples.

This rearrangement joins TRBV27 to TRBJ1-1; D remains unclear. Per germline, CDR1 MNHEY and CDR2 SMNVEV (reference sequence). The V end was cut by 4 bases, the J end by 2 bases, with 11 bases between. The CDR3 consists of 14 residues. The CDR3 DNA is TGTGCCAGCAGTTCCCGGGCTTTTAACACTGAAGCTTTCTTT. Its protein product is CASSSRAFNTEAFF.

J is TRBJ2-1 and V is TRBV7-2, with D possibly being TRBD1 (6 bases). CDR3 length: 15 residues. V lost 5 bases and J lost 4, with 15 bases in between. Germline V CDR1 and CDR2: SGHTA, FQGNSA. The CDR3 loop reads CASSPVTGTYNEQFF. As DNA, the CDR3 is TGTGCCAGCAGCCCAGTGACAGGAACTTACAATGAGCAGTTCTTC.

The chain combines TRBV19 with TRBJ2-7; TRBD1 is a possible D gene (7 bases). The CDR3 covers 15 residues. Trimming took 3 bases from V and 3 from J, leaving 15 bases between them. Germline loops: CDR1 LNHDA, CDR2 SQIVND (reference sequence). This CDR3 is CASSIAGRGVYEQYF. CDR3 nucleotide sequence: TGTGCCAGTAGTATCGCCGGCAGGGGGGTCTACGAGCAGTACTTC. The whole variable domain, remainder taken from reference TRBV19 and TRBJ2-7, is DGGITQSPKYLFRKEGQNVTLSCEQNLNHDAMYWYRQDPGQGLRLIYYSQIVNDFQKGDIAEGYSVSREKKESFPLTVTSAQKNPTAFYLCASSIAGRGVYEQYFGPGTRLTVT.

The CDR3 DNA follows: TGCGCCAGCAGCCAAGGGACAGGGCCCAATCAGCCCCAGCATTTT. It encodes CASSQGTGPNQPQHF. The chain employs TRBV4-1 and TRBJ1-5; 8 nucleotides line up with TRBD1. Germline V CDR1 and CDR2: MGHRA, YSYEKL. With V trimmed by 1 base and J by 3 bases, 2 bases remained unmatched. The CDR3 length is 15 residues.

This clone was found once. J is TRBJ1-5 and V is TRBV14; D unresolved. CDR3 length equals 12 residues. From germline, CDR1 is SGHDN and CDR2 FVKESK. With 5 bases removed from V and 15 bases from J, the gap between germline ends came to 17 bases. The CDR3 loop reads CASSGFKAAGHF. CDR3 in DNA: TGTGCCAGCAGCGGCTTTAAGGCAGCCGGGCATTTT. Together with reference TRBV14 and TRBJ1-5, the CDR3 gives the full variable domain: EAGVTQFPSHSVIEKGQTVTLRCDPISGHDNLYWYRRVMGKEIKFLLHFVKESKQDESGMPNNRFLAERTGGTYSTLKVQPAELEDSGVYFCASSGFKAAGHFGDGTRLSIL.

V usage is TRBV29-1 and J usage is TRBJ2-5; D remains unclear. V was cut by 4 bases and J by 1 base, with 7 bases left in between. The CDR3 length is 12 residues. Germline CDR1 is SQVTM and CDR2 is ANQGSEA. This CDR3 reads CSVVSVQETQYF. The CDR3 DNA sequence: TGCAGCGTTGTCAGCGTCCAAGAGACCCAGTACTTC. The variable domain in full, completed from reference TRBV29-1 and TRBJ2-5, reads SAVISQKPSRDICQRGTSLTIQCQVDSQVTMMFWYRQQPGQSLTLIATANQGSEATYESGFVIDKFPISRPNLTFSTLTVSNMSPEDSSIYLCSVVSVQETQYFGPGTRLLVL.

This chain uses TRBV9 with TRBJ2-1, with TRBD2 matching 11 bases. The CDR3 length is 16 residues. Trimming at V came to 3 bases and at J to 4 bases, leaving 6 bases not matched to a gene. CDR1 and CDR2 (germline): SGDLS, YYNGEE. CDR3 sequence: CASSGTGLAVYNEQFF. CDR3 nucleotide sequence: TGTGCCAGCAGCGGCACGGGACTAGCGGTTTACAATGAGCAGTTCTTC.

The rearrangement links TRBV7-9 to TRBJ1-2, with a tentative D call TRBD1 (5 bases). V lost 1 base and J lost 5, with 14 bases in between. Germline V lookup: CDR1 SEHNR, CDR2 FQNEAQ (reference sequence). CDR3 length equals 15 residues. In nucleotides, the CDR3 is TGTGCCAGCAGCTTAGTTTGGGACGGAGGTTATGGCTACACCTTC. Translating it yields CASSLVWDGGYGYTF.

The CDR3 nucleotides read TGTGCCAGCACTTGGGACAGGGGGCTATCTGGGGAGCAGTTCTTC. This encodes CASTWDRGLSGEQFF. V usage is TRBV6-6 and J usage is TRBJ2-1, with TRBD1 identical over 12 bases. V shed 7 bases and J 10 bases; nucleotides not matched to a gene: 11. This CDR3 comprises 15 residues. From germline, CDR1 is MNHNY and CDR2 SVGAGI (reference sequence).

CDR3 nucleotides: TGTGCCAGCAGTGATCGGGTAAATAGCAATCAGCCCCAGCATTTT. Protein product: CASSDRVNSNQPQHF. This rearrangement joins TRBV6-1 to TRBJ1-5; D not resolved. The germline V and J ends were trimmed by 3 bases and 0 bases, with 9 bases remaining between them. This CDR3 has 15 amino acids. Germline V CDR1 and CDR2: MNHNS, SASEGT.

The chain is built from TRBV7-9 and TRBJ1-2; D is ambiguous. The CDR3 runs 13 residues. CDR1 SEHNR and CDR2 FQNEAQ come from the germline V gene (reference sequence). V was shortened by 2 bases and J by 6 bases, with 10 bases between the two germline ends. The CDR3 sequence: CASSLRDRDGYTF. The CDR3 DNA is TGTGCCAGCAGCTTAAGGGATAGGGATGGCTACACCTTC.

The chain is built from TRBV7-9 and TRBJ1-5; 7 bases match TRBD1. From germline, CDR1 is SEHNR and CDR2 FQNEAQ (reference sequence). J was trimmed by 6 bases and V by 4 bases; bases with no gene match: 9. This CDR3 is built from 15 residues. CDR3 amino acids: CASSSDREGGQPQHF. In nucleotides, the CDR3 is TGTGCCAGCAGCTCCGACAGGGAGGGAGGTCAGCCCCAGCATTTT.

This clone was recorded once. The J gene is TRBJ2-3, the V gene TRBV27; no clear D. Germline CDR1 is MNHEY and CDR2 is SMNVEV (reference sequence). Between the trimmed V and J ends, which lost 6 bases and 2 bases, there was a span of 9 bases. This CDR3 has 13 residues. This chain's CDR3 is CASRDINTDTQYF. As DNA, the CDR3 is TGTGCCAGCAGAGACATAAACACAGATACGCAGTATTTT.

This clone was found once. J is TRBJ1-2 and V is TRBV30; 11 positions match TRBD1. The CDR3 extends over 14 amino acids. Germline V gives CDR1 GTSNPN, CDR2 SVGIG (reference sequence). Trimming cost V 6 bases and J 6 bases; bases outside gene matches: 9. CDR3 DNA: TGTGCCTGTCTTGGGACAGGGGGTCTCAATGGCTACACCTTC. Protein: CACLGTGGLNGYTF.

The gene calls are TRBV23-1 and TRBJ2-5; D may be TRBD2 (6 bases). TRBV23-1 carries the ORF label, with uncertain function. Between the trimmed V and J ends, which lost 7 bases and 3 bases, there was a span of 21 bases. This CDR3 comprises 16 residues. The DNA of the CDR3 is TGCGCCAGCACCACACCTTCCGGCGGGACGAAAGAGACCCAGTACTTC. Amino acid sequence: CASTTPSGGTKETQYF.

This clone was detected once. The V gene is TRBV18, the J gene TRBJ1-3; the D gene is possibly TRBD1 (5 bases). The germline CDR1 and CDR2 sequences are KGHSH and LQKENI. The V gene lost 3 bases and the J gene lost 2 bases, with 11 bases spanning the gap. The CDR3 loop spans 15 amino acids. CDR3 protein: CASSPGHLPGNTIYF. CDR3 bases: TGTGCCAGCTCACCCGGACATTTACCTGGAAACACCATATATTTT.